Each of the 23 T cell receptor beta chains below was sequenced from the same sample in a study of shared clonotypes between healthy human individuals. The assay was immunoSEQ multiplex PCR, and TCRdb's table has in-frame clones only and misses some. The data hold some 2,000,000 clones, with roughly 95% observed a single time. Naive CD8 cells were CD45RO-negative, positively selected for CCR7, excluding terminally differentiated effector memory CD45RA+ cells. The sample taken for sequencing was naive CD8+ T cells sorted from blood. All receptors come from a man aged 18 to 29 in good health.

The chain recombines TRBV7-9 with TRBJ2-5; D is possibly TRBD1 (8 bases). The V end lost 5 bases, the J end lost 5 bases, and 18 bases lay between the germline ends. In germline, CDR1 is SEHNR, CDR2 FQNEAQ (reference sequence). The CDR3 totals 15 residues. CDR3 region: CASSPIGQGGETQYF. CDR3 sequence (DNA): TGTGCCAGCAGCCCCATCGGACAGGGAGGGGAGACCCAGTACTTC.

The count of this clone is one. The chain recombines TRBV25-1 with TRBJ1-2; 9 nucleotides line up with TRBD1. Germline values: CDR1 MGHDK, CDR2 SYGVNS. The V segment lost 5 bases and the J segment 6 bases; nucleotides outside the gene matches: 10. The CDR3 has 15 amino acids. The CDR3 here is CASSKPTGGQDGYTF. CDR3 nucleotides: TGTGCCAGCAGTAAACCGACAGGGGGGCAGGATGGCTACACCTTC.

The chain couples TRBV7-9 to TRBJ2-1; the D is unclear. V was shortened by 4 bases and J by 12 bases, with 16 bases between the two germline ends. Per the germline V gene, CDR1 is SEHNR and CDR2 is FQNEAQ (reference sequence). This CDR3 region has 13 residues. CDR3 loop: CASSSLRVLGQFF. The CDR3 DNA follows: TGTGCCAGCAGCTCCCTCCGGGTCCTGGGGCAGTTCTTC.

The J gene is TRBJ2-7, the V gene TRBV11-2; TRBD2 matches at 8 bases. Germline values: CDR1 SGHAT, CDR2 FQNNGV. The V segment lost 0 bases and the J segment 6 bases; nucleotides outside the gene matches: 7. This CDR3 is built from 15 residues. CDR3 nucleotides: TGTGCCAGCAGCTTAGAGGGACTAGTTAGGCGCGAGCAGTACTTC. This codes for CASSLEGLVRREQYF.

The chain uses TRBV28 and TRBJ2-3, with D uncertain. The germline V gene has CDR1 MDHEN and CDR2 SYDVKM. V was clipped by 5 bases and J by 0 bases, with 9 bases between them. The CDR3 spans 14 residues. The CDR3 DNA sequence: TGTGCCAGCAGTATCACACAGAGCACAGATACGCAGTATTTT. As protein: CASSITQSTDTQYF.

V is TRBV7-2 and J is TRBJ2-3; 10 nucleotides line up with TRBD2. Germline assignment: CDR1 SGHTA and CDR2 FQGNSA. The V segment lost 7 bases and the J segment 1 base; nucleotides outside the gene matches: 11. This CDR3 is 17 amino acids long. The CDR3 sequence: CASTLLLAGPGTDTQYF. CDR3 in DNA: TGTGCCAGCACCCTGTTACTAGCGGGGCCCGGCACAGATACGCAGTATTTT.

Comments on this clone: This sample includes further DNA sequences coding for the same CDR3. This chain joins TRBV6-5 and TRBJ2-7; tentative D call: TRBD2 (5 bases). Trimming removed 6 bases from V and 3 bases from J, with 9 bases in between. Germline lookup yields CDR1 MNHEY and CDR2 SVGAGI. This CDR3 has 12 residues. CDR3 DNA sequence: TGTGCCAGCAGCGATGGGAGCTACGAGCAGTACTTC. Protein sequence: CASSDGSYEQYF.

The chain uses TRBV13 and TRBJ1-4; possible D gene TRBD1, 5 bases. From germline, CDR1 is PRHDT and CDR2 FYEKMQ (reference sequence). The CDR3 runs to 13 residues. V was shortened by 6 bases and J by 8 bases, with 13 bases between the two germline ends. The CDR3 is CASRGGSGEKLFF. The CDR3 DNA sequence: TGTGCCAGCAGGGGGGGTTCGGGCGAAAAACTGTTTTTT. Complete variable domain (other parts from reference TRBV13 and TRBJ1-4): AAGVIQSPRHLIKEKRETATLKCYPIPRHDTVYWYQQGPGQDPQFLISFYEKMQSDKGSIPDRFSAQQFSDYHSELNMSSLELGDSALYFCASRGGSGEKLFFGSGTQLSVL.

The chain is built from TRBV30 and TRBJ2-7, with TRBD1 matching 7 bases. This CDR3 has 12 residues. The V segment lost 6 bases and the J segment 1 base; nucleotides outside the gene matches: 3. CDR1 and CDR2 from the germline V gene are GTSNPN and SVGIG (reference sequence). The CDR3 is CACTGQSYEQYF. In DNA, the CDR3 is TGTGCCTGCACGGGACAGTCCTACGAGCAGTACTTC.

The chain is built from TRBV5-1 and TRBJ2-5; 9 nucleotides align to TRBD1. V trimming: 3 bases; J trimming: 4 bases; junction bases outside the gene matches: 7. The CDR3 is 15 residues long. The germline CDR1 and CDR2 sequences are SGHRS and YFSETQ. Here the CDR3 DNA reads TGCGCCAGCAGCTCCATGGGACAGGGCCTAGAGACCCAGTACTTC. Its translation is CASSSMGQGLETQYF.

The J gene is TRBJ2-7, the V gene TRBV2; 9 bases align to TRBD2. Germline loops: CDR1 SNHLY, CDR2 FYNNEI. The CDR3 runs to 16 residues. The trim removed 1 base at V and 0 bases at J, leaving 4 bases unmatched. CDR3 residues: CASSEGTSGFSYEQYF. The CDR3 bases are TGTGCCAGCAGTGAAGGCACTAGCGGGTTCTCCTACGAGCAGTACTTC.

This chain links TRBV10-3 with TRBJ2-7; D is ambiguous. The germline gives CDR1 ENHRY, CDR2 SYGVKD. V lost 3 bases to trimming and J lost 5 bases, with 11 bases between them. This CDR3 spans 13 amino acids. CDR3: CAISEISFNEQYF. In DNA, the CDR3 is TGTGCCATCAGTGAAATTAGTTTTAACGAGCAGTACTTC.

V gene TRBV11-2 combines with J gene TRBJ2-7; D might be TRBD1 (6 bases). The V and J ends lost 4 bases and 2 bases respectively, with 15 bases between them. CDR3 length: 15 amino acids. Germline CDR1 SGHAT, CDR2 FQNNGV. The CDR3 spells CASSSPRGKPYEQYF. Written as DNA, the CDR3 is TGTGCCAGCAGCTCTCCCAGGGGTAAGCCCTACGAGCAGTACTTC. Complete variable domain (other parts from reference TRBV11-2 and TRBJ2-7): EAGVAQSPRYKIIEKRQSVAFWCNPISGHATLYWYQQILGQGPKLLIQFQNNGVVDDSQLPKDRFSAERLKGVDSTLKIQPAKLEDSAVYLCASSSPRGKPYEQYFGPGTRLTVT.

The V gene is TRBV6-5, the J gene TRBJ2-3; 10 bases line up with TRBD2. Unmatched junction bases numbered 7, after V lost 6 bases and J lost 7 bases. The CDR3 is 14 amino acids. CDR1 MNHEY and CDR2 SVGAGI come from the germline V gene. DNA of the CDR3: TGTGCCAGCAGCTATACTAGCGGGGTTTATACGCAGTATTTT. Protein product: CASSYTSGVYTQYF.

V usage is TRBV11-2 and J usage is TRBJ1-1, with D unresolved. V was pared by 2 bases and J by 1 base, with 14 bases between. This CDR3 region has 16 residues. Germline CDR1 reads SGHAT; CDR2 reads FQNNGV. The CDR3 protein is CASSLNALHKNTEAFF. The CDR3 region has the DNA TGTGCCAGCAGCTTAAACGCATTGCACAAGAACACTGAAGCTTTCTTT.

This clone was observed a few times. The CDR3 protein is CASSYSAESNQPQHF. In DNA, the CDR3 is TGTGCCAGCAGTTACTCGGCGGAAAGCAATCAGCCCCAGCATTTT. The chain recombines TRBV6-5 with TRBJ1-5; D is undetermined. The V gene's germline CDR1 is MNHEY and CDR2 SVGAGI. This CDR3 region has 15 residues. Trimming removed 0 bases at V and 1 base at J, with 7 bases between.

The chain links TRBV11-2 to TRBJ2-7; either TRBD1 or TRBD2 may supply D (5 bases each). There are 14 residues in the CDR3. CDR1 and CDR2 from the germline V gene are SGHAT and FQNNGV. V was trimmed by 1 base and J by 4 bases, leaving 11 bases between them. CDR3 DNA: TGTGCCAGCAGCTTAGCCCAGTGGGGGTACGAGCAGTACTTC. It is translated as CASSLAQWGYEQYF.

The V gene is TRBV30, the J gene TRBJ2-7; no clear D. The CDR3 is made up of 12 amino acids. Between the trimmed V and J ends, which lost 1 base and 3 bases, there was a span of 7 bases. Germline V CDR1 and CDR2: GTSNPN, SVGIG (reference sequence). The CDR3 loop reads CAWSGPRYEQYF. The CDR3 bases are TGTGCCTGGAGTGGGCCACGCTACGAGCAGTACTTC.

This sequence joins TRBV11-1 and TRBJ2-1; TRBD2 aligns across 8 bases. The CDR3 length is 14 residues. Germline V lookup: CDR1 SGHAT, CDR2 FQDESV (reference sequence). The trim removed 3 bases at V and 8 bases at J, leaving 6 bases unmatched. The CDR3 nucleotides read TGTGCCAGCAGCTTCAGGACTAGCAGCGATGAGCAGTTCTTC. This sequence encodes CASSFRTSSDEQFF.

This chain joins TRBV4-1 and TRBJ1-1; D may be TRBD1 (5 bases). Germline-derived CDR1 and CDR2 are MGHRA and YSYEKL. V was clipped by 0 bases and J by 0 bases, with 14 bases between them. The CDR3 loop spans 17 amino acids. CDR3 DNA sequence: TGCGCCAGCAGCCAAGATGCTGACAGTATTATGAACACTGAAGCTTTCTTT. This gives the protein CASSQDADSIMNTEAFF.

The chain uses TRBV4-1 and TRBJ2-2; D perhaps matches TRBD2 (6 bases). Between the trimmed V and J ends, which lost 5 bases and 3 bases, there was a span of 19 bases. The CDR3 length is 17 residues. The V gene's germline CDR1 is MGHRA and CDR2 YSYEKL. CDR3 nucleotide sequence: TGCGCCAGCAGCGGCGGGTACGGGAGCTTAGACACCGGGGAGCTGTTTTTT. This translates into CASSGGYGSLDTGELFF.

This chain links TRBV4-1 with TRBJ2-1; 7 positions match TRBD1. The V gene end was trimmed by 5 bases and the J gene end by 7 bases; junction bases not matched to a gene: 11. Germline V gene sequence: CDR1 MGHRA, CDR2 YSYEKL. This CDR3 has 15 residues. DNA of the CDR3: TGCGCCAGCAGCTTTCGACAGGGTGAGACTAATGAGCAGTTCTTC. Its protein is CASSFRQGETNEQFF.

CDR3 sequence reads: CASRDASYGYTF. DNA for the CDR3: TGTGCCAGCAGGGACGCGAGCTATGGCTACACCTTC. The rearrangement links TRBV2 to TRBJ1-2, with D uncertain. V was shortened by 6 bases and J by 4 bases, with 9 bases between the two germline ends. Germline CDR1 is SNHLY and CDR2 is FYNNEI. The CDR3 runs to 12 residues.